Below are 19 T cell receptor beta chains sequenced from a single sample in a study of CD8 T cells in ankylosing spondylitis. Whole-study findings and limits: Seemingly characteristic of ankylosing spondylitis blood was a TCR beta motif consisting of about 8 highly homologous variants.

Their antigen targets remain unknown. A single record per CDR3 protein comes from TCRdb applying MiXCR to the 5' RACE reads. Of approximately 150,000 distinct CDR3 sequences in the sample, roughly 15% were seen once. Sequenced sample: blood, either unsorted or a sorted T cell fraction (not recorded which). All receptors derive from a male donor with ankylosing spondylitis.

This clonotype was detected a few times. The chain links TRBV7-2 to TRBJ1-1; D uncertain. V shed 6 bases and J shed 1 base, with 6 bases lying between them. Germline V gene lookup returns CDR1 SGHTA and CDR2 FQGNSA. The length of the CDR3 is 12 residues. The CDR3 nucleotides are TGTGCCAGCAGAGCGCCGAACACTGAAGCTTTCTTT. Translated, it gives CASRAPNTEAFF.

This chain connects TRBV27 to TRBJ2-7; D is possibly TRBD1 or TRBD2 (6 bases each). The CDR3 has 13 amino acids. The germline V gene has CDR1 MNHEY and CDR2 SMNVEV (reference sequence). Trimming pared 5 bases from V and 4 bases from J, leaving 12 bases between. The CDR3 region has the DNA TGTGCCAGCAGTATGGGGGGCGGGTACGAGCAGTACTTC. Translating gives CASSMGGGYEQYF.

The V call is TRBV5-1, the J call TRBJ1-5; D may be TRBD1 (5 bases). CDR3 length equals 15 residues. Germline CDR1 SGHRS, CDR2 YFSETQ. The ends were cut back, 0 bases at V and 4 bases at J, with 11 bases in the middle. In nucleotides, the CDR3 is TGCGCCAGCAGCTTGGCCGGGGGTAAGAATCAGCCCCAGCATTTT. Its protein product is CASSLAGGKNQPQHF.

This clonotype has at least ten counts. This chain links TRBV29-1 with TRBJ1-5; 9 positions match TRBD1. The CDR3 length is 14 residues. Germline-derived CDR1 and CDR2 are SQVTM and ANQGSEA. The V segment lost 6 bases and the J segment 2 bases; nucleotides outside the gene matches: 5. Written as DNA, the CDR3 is TGCAGCGTCCGGACAGGGGAGGGCAATCAGCCCCAGCATTTT. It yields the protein CSVRTGEGNQPQHF.

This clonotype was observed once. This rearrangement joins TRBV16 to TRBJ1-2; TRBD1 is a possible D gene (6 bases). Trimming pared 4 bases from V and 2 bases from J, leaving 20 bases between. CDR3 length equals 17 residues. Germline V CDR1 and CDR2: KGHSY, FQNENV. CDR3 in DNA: TGTGCCAGCAGCCCCGACCGATGGGGGGCGAACAACTATGGCTACACCTTC. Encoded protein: CASSPDRWGANNYGYTF.

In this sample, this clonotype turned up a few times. In DNA, the CDR3 is TGTGCCAGCAGCGTAGGTAGGGACCACAATGAGCAGTTCTTC. Residues: CASSVGRDHNEQFF. The chain carries TRBV9 and TRBJ2-1, with D perhaps TRBD1 or TRBD2 (5 bases each). The CDR3 extends over 14 amino acids. V dropped 0 bases and J dropped 5 bases, with 9 bases sitting between them. Germline V gives CDR1 SGDLS, CDR2 YYNGEE. The full variable domain, rest sourced from reference TRBV9 and TRBJ2-1, is DSGVTQTPKHLITATGQRVTLRCSPRSGDLSVYWYQQSLDQGLQFLIQYYNGEERAKGNILERFSAQQFPDLHSELNLSSLELGDSALYFCASSVGRDHNEQFFGPGTRLTVL.

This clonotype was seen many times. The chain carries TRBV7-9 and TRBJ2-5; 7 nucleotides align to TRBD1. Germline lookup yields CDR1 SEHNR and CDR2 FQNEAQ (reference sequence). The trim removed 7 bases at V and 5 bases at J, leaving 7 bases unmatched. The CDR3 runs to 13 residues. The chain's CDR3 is CASTPGGLETQYF. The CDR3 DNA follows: TGTGCCAGCACCCCAGGGGGTTTGGAGACCCAGTACTTC.

CDR3 residues: CASSYSGGRLYNEQFF. CDR3 bases: TGTGCCAGCAGTTACTCAGGGGGGCGTCTCTACAATGAGCAGTTCTTC. The chain carries TRBV6-5 and TRBJ2-1, with D perhaps TRBD1 or TRBD2 (6 bases each). V was clipped by 0 bases and J by 3 bases, with 12 bases between them. The CDR3 covers 16 residues. CDR1 is MNHEY and CDR2 is SVGAGI in the germline V gene.

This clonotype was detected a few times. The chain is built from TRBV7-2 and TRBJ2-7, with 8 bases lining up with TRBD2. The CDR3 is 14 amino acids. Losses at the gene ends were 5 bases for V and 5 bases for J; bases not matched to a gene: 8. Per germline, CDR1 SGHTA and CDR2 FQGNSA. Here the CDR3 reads CASSPWTSSDEQYF. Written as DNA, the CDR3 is TGTGCCAGCAGCCCCTGGACTAGCAGCGACGAGCAGTACTTC.

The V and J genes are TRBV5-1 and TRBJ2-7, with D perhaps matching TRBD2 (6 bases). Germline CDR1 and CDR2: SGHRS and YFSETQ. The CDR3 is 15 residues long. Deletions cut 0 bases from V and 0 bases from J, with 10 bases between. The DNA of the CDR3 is TGCGCCAGCAGCTTGGCTAGCGCTCTCTCCTACGAGCAGTACTTC. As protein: CASSLASALSYEQYF.

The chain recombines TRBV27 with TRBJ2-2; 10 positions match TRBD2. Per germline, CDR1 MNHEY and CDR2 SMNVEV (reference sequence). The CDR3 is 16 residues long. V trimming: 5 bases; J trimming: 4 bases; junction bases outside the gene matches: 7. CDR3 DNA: TGTGCCAGCAGTCTGCTAGCGGGAGTGGGCACCGGGGAGCTGTTTTTT. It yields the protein CASSLLAGVGTGELFF.

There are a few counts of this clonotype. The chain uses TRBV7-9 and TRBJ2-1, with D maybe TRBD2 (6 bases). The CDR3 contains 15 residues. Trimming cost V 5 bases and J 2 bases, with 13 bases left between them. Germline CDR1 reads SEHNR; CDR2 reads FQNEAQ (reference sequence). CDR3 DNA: TGTGCCAGCAGCAACCGGGACTGGCCCTACAATGAGCAGTTCTTC. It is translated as CASSNRDWPYNEQFF.

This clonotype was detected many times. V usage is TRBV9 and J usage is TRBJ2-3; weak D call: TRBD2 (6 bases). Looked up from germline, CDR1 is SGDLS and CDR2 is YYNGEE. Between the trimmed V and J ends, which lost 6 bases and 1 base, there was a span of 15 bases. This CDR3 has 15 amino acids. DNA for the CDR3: TGTGCCAGCAACGGGGGAAGGGCTGGCACAGATACGCAGTATTTT. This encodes CASNGGRAGTDTQYF.

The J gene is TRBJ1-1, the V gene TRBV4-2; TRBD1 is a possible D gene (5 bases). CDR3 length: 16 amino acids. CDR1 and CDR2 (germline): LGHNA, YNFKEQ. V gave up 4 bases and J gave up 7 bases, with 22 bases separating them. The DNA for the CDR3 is TGTGCCAGCAGCCCCCCTTGGAATAGGGGAGGGAATGAAGCTTTCTTT. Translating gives CASSPPWNRGGNEAFF.

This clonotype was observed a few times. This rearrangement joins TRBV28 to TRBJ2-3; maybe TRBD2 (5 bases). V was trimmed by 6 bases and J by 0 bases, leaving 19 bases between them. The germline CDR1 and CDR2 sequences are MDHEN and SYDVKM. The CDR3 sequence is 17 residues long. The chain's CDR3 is CASSPLPPSRSTDTQYF. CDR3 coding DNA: TGTGCCAGCAGCCCGCTGCCCCCTAGCAGAAGCACAGATACGCAGTATTTT. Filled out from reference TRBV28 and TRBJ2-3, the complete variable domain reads DVKVTQSSRYLVKRTGEKVFLECVQDMDHENMFWYRQDPGLGLRLIYFSYDVKMKEKGDIPEGYSVSREKKERFSLILESASTNQTSMYLCASSPLPPSRSTDTQYFGPGTRLTVL.

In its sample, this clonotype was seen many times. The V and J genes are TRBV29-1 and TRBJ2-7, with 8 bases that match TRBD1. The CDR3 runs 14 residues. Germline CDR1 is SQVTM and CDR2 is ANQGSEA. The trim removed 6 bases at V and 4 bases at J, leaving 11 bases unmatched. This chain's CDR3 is CSVGDRGPAYEQYF. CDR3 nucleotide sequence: TGCAGCGTAGGAGACAGGGGACCCGCTTACGAGCAGTACTTC.

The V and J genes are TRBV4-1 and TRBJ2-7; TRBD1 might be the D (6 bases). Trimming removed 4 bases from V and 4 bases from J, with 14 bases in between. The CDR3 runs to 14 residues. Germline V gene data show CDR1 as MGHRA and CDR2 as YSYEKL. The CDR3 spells CASSPTLGGYEQYF. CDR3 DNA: TGCGCCAGCAGCCCTACACTAGGGGGATACGAGCAGTACTTC.

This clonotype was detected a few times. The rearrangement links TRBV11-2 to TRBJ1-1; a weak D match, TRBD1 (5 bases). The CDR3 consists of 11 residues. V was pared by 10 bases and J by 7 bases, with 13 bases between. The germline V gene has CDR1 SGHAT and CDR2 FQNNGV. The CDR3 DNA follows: TGTGCCACCCTAGCGGGGCTTGAAGCTTTCTTT. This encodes CATLAGLEAFF.

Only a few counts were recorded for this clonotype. Here the CDR3 DNA reads TGTGCCAGCAGTAAGCCGGGACAGGGGTACGAGCAGTACTTC. Its protein product is CASSKPGQGYEQYF. The gene calls are TRBV27 and TRBJ2-7, with 10 nucleotides matching TRBD1. The CDR3 sequence is 14 residues long. The trim removed 5 bases at V and 4 bases at J, leaving 5 bases unmatched. Germline V gives CDR1 MNHEY, CDR2 SMNVEV (reference sequence).